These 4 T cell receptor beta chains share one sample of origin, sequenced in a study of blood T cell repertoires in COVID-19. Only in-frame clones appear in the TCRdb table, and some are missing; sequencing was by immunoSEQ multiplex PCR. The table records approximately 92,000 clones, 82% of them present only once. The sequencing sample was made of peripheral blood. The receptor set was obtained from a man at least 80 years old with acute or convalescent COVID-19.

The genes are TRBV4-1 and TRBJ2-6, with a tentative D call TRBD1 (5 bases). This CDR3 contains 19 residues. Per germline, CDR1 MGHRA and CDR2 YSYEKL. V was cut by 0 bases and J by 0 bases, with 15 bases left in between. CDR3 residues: CASSQEPYGHLSGANVLTF. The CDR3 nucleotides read TGCGCCAGCAGCCAAGAGCCCTACGGACACCTCTCTGGGGCCAACGTCCTGACTTTC.

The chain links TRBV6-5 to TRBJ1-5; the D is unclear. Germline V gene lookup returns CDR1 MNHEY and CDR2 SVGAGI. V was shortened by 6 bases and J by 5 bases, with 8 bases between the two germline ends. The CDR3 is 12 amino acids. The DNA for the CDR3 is TGTGCCAGCAGGCCAGTGGATCAGCCCCAGCATTTT. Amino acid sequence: CASRPVDQPQHF.

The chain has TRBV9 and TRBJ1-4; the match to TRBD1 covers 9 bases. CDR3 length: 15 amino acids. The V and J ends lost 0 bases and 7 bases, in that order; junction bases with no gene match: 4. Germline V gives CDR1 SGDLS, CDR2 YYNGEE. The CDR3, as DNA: TGTGCCAGCAGCGTAGGGGACAGGGCGCGTGAAAAACTGTTTTTT. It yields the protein CASSVGDRAREKLFF.

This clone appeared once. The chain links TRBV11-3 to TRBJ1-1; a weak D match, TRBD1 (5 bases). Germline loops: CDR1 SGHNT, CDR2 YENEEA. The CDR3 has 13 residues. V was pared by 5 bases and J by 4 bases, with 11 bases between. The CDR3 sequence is CASSAGVVTEAFF. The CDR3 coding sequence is TGTGCCAGCAGCGCGGGGGTCGTCACTGAAGCTTTCTTT.